This TCR beta chain was recovered during a study of radiation and T cells in renal cell carcinoma. Study overall: Nephrectomy followed 15 Gy stereotactic body radiation by 4 weeks.

Remarks on this clone: Other DNA sequences in the sample encode the same CDR3.

The germline CDR1 and CDR2 sequences are SGHDT and YYEEEE. V gave up 0 bases and J gave up 1 base, with 8 bases separating them. The CDR3 is made up of 15 amino acids. Assay: immunoSEQ multiplex PCR; the TCRdb copy retains only in-frame clones and omits some. Of fewer than 150,000 clones listed, 70% to 90% are singletons. As for time point: blood 2 weeks post-SBRT. Treatment noted: 15 Gy SBRT to primary tumor, nephrectomy 4 weeks later. Blood was sampled at baseline, 2 weeks and 4 weeks after SBRT. The TCR sequence derives from a woman in her 70s with renal cell carcinoma. The V call is TRBV5-6, the J call TRBJ1-5, with D maybe TRBD1 (5 bases). The source was blood, collected from a patient whose treatment included radiotherapy and nephrectomy. CDR3 sequence: CASSLGRGSNQPQHF. In nucleotides, the CDR3 is TGTGCCAGCAGCTTGGGACGGGGGAGCAATCAGCCCCAGCATTTT.